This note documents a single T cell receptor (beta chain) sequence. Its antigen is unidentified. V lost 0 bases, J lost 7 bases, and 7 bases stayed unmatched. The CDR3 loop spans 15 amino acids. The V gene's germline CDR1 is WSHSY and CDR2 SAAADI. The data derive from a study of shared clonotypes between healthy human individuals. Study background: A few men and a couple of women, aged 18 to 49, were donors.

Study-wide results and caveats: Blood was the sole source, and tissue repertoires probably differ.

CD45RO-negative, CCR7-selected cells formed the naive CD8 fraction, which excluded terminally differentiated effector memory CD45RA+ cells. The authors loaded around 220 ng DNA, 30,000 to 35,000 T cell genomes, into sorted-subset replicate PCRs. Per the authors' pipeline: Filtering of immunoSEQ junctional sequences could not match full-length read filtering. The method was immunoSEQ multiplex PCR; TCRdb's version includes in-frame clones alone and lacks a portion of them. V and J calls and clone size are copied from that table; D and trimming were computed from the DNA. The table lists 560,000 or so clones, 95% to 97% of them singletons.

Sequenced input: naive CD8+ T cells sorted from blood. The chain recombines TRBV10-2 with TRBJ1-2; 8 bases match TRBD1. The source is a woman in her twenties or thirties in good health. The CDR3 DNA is TGCGCCAGCAGTGAGTCGGGGCAGGGGGCTGCTGGCTACACCTTC. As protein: CASSESGQGAAGYTF.